The rows below give T cell receptor beta chains drawn from one sample of a study of T-cell memory formation after mild COVID-19. TCRdb re-called the 5' RACE reads through MiXCR, storing one row per CDR3 protein. This repertoire shows about 110,000 distinct CDR3 sequences, 18% found once; its top ten account for less than 6.5%. The specimen was PBMCs or a T cell subset sorted from them (not recorded which). These receptors were collected from a man between 18 and 29 years old who had mild COVID-19 (a few samples of this study predate the infection). Cell type and time point are not known. Each CDR3 is given with its conserved first and last residue. D genes are given only for firm matches. Size tells how often a clone was seen (once, few, many) or the class of an expanded clone, and some rows leave it out.

v_gene	d_gene	abundance	j_gene	CDR3nt	CDR3aa
TRBV5-1	.	few	TRBJ1-2	TGCGCCAGCAGCTTCCAGGCCCAGACGGATAACTATGGCTACACCTTC	CASSFQAQTDNYGYTF
TRBV4-1	.	few	TRBJ2-6	TGCGCCAGCAGCCAAGATGCTGGGGCCAACGTCCTGACTTTC	CASSQDAGANVLTF
TRBV18	TRBD1	few	TRBJ2-5	TGTGCCAGCTCACCGCCCACCGGGACAGGGGAAGGGACCCAGTACTTC	CASSPPTGTGEGTQYF
TRBV12-5	.	few	TRBJ2-2	TGTGCTAGTGGCTTGGATCGGGTTGCCGGGGAGCTGTTTTTT	CASGLDRVAGELFF
TRBV3-1	.	.	TRBJ2-4	TGTGCCAGCAGCCAGGGGGGTAACATTCAGTACTTC	CASSQGGNIQYF
TRBV12-3/TRBV12-4	.	.	TRBJ2-5	TGTGCCAGCAGTTTTGCGGACCGACAAGAGACCCAGTACTTC	CASSFADRQETQYF
TRBV20-1	.	.	TRBJ2-2	TGCAGTGCTAGAGTGGGGGGCGCGAACACCGGGGAGCTGTTTTTT	CSARVGGANTGELFF
TRBV5-6	TRBD1	many	TRBJ2-1	TGTGCCAGCAGCTTGGACAGGGGGCATGAGCAGTTCTTC	CASSLDRGHEQFF
TRBV5-8	.	few	TRBJ2-4	TGTGCCAGCAGCTTGCCCGGAGCCATTCAGTACTTC	CASSLPGAIQYF
TRBV7-2	.	few	TRBJ1-4	TGTGCCAGCAGCCCACGGGTGGGTGGTGCAGGGGAAAAACTGTTTTTT	CASSPRVGGAGEKLFF
TRBV4-2	TRBD1	.	TRBJ2-4	TGTGCCAGCAGCCAAGATTGGGCGGGGACAGGGGGATACATTCAGTACTTC	CASSQDWAGTGGYIQYF
TRBV5-1	.	few	TRBJ2-1	TGCGCCAGCAGCTGGGATGGACGGTGGGACAATGAGCAGTTCTTC	CASSWDGRWDNEQFF
TRBV7-2	TRBD1	.	TRBJ2-2	TGTGCCAGCAGCCGCACAGGGGTCACCGGGGAGCTGTTTTTT	CASSRTGVTGELFF
TRBV2	TRBD2	few	TRBJ2-3	TGTGCCAGCAAAGGGACTAGTTCGGGAACAGATACGCAGTATTTT	CASKGTSSGTDTQYF
TRBV29-1	.	.	TRBJ2-3	TGCAGCGTTGGTTCTATCATCACAGATACGCAGTATTTT	CSVGSIITDTQYF
TRBV20-1	TRBD2	.	TRBJ2-5	TGCAGTGCGGCGGGGGGATATTTGCGAGAGACCCAGTACTTC	CSAAGGYLRETQYF
TRBV7-3	.	.	TRBJ2-2	TGTGCCAGCAGCTTTTCGAACACCGGGGAGCTGTTTTTT	CASSFSNTGELFF
TRBV6-6	.	few	TRBJ2-3	TGTGCCAGCACCCTAAGGTCTTCTCCAGATACGCAGTATTTT	CASTLRSSPDTQYF
TRBV28	TRBD1	.	TRBJ1-1	TGTGCCAGCAGCCAAAACAGGGGGCGAAGCGCTGAAGCTTTCTTT	CASSQNRGRSAEAFF
TRBV12-3/TRBV12-4	TRBD2	many	TRBJ2-5	TGTGCCAGCAGTTCCACTAGCGGTGGGGAGACCCAGTACTTC	CASSSTSGGETQYF
TRBV6-5	.	.	TRBJ2-5	TGTGCCAGCAGTCTCTCCCCCCGGTTATCTCCAGAGACCCAGTACTTC	CASSLSPRLSPETQYF
TRBV6-1	TRBD2	few	TRBJ2-3	TGTGCCAGCTCTTGGGGGGGGAGAGATACGCAGTATTTT	CASSWGGRDTQYF
TRBV18	TRBD2	.	TRBJ2-7	TGTGCCAGCTCACCAACCCCGGCTAGCGGACCCTACGAGCAGTACTTC	CASSPTPASGPYEQYF
TRBV5-5	.	few	TRBJ2-6	TGTGCCAGCAGCTTGGCCTCGGGGGCCCTCTCCGGGGCCAACGTCCTGACTTTC	CASSLASGALSGANVLTF